The 32 T cell receptor beta chains below were found in one sample sequenced in a study of blood T cells in healthy people across ages. A second PCR of about 6 to 11 cycles used a sample-barcoded 5' primer and a J-beta primer mix. From the 5' RACE reads, TCRdb called clonotypes with MiXCR, one entry per CDR3 protein. The sample has about 700,000 distinct CDR3 sequences; approximately 30% are singletons. The specimen was blood. Receptors were obtained from a woman of 80 years or more in good health.

This clonotype was detected many times. The chain recombines TRBV6-5 with TRBJ2-3, with unresolved D. Germline loops: CDR1 MNHEY, CDR2 SVGAGI. The CDR3 contains 14 residues. Trimming removed 7 bases at V and 1 base at J, with 12 bases between. The CDR3: CASMGRARTDTQYF. CDR3 nucleotide sequence: TGTGCCAGCATGGGAAGGGCTCGCACAGATACGCAGTATTTT.

Points on this clonotype: This may be a read error, as it is one base from a much larger clone. CDR3 sequence: CDSSYGGVRLDTQYF. The DNA for the CDR3 is TGTGACAGCAGTTACGGGGGGGTCCGACTAGATACGCAGTATTTT. The chain has TRBV6-5 and TRBJ2-3; 8 bases fit TRBD2. The CDR3 covers 15 residues. Germline-derived CDR1 and CDR2 are MNHEY and SVGAGI.

The table lists this clonotype with many counts. This chain links TRBV5-6 with TRBJ2-7; 8 bases are a match to TRBD1. The trim removed 0 bases at V and 5 bases at J, leaving 7 bases unmatched. The CDR3 is 15 residues long. Germline CDR1 and CDR2: SGHDT and YYEEEE. The CDR3 bases are TGTGCCAGCAGCTTGGGTGTCAGGGGGCGGAACGAGCAGTACTTC. Translated, it gives CASSLGVRGRNEQYF.

V and J are TRBV24-1 and TRBJ2-1, with 10 positions matching TRBD1. The CDR3 spans 17 residues. The ends lost 4 bases at V and 5 bases at J; junction bases unmatched: 10. The germline gives CDR1 KGHDR, CDR2 SFDVKD. DNA of the CDR3: TGTGCCACCAGTGACTTCCGAGGGGACAGGGGAAACAATGAGCAGTTCTTC. Its protein is CATSDFRGDRGNNEQFF.

This clonotype was picked up many times. This chain links TRBV27 with TRBJ2-7; TRBD1 matches 11 bases. The CDR3 is made up of 16 amino acids. V shed 7 bases, J shed 7 bases, and the junction held 15 bases outside the gene matches. Germline V gene sequence: CDR1 MNHEY, CDR2 SMNVEV (reference sequence). The DNA of the CDR3 is TGTGCCAGCACCGCTGACTCCCGGGACAGGGGGAGTGAGCAGTACTTC. It encodes CASTADSRDRGSEQYF.

The rearrangement links TRBV6-1 to TRBJ1-1; weak D call: TRBD1 (5 bases). The V gene lost 2 bases and the J gene lost 1 base, with 14 bases spanning the gap. Germline values: CDR1 MNHNS, CDR2 SASEGT. The CDR3 has 16 amino acids. The CDR3 region has the DNA TGTGCCAGCAGTGAAAATTTGTACGGACAGAACACTGAAGCTTTCTTT. It translates to CASSENLYGQNTEAFF.

This clonotype was seen at least ten times. The chain employs TRBV10-3 and TRBJ2-1; D is possibly TRBD2 (7 bases). The length of the CDR3 is 15 residues. V was shortened by 8 bases and J by 0 bases, with 14 bases between the two germline ends. CDR1 ENHRY and CDR2 SYGVKD come from the germline V gene. This chain's CDR3 is CAIGGGGSSYNEQFF. The DNA of the CDR3 is TGTGCCATCGGGGGGGGCGGTAGCTCCTACAATGAGCAGTTCTTC.

This clonotype appeared many times. The chain employs TRBV5-1 and TRBJ2-6; unclear D gene. The CDR3 runs to 15 residues. Germline-derived CDR1 and CDR2 are SGHRS and YFSETQ. V was cut by 4 bases and J by 4 bases, with 12 bases left in between. The CDR3 sequence is CASSPPGQGANVLTF. CDR3 in DNA: TGCGCCAGCAGCCCTCCGGGCCAGGGGGCCAACGTCCTGACTTTC.

This clonotype came up many times. This chain uses TRBV6-6 with TRBJ2-7; TRBD1 matches 7 bases. This CDR3 comprises 14 residues. Germline V gene sequence: CDR1 MNHNY, CDR2 SVGAGI (reference sequence). The V gene end was trimmed by 6 bases and the J gene end by 6 bases; junction bases not matched to a gene: 11. DNA for the CDR3: TGTGCCAGCAGGCAAGGGGGCGAAAGGGGCGAGCAGTACTTC. Residues: CASRQGGERGEQYF.

The chain combines TRBV7-2 with TRBJ1-2; perhaps TRBD1 as D (6 bases). This CDR3 is 13 amino acids long. Germline V lookup: CDR1 SGHTA, CDR2 FQGNSA. V was trimmed by 3 bases and J by 7 bases, leaving 12 bases between them. CDR3 amino acids: CASSFPGESGYTF. The CDR3 DNA sequence: TGTGCCAGCAGCTTCCCAGGGGAGAGTGGCTACACCTTC.

The chain uses TRBV20-1 and TRBJ1-6, with unresolved D. The V end lost 6 bases, the J end lost 9 bases, and 18 bases lay between the germline ends. The CDR3 contains 14 residues. CDR1 and CDR2 (germline): DFQATT, SNEGSKA (reference sequence). The CDR3 nucleotides read TGCAGTGCCCAAAGCGTGGTTTCAAGTTCACCCCTCCACTTT. As protein: CSAQSVVSSSPLHF.

The chain joins TRBV30 to TRBJ2-5; D remains ambiguous. Germline CDR1 and CDR2: GTSNPN and SVGIG (reference sequence). The CDR3 totals 15 residues. V dropped 2 bases and J dropped 7 bases, with 20 bases sitting between them. This CDR3 reads CAWSTTRLESGTQYF. The CDR3, as DNA: TGTGCCTGGAGTACCACCCGACTGGAAAGTGGGACCCAGTACTTC.

The table lists this clonotype with a few counts. A clone one base away is much larger, so this may be a read error. The J gene is TRBJ2-4, the V gene TRBV15; tentatively, D is TRBD2 (6 bases). The better agreement between TRBJ2-7 and the DNA end casts doubt on the J call. CDR3 length equals 16 residues. The germline CDR1 and CDR2 sequences are LNHNV and YYDKDF (reference sequence). CDR3 residues: CVTSRDLSGVAYEQYF. The CDR3 DNA is TGTGTCACCAGCAGAGACCTATCGGGGGTAGCCTACGAGCAGTACTTC.

This clonotype has a count of ten or more. This chain uses TRBV21-1 with TRBJ1-4. TRBV21-1 is deemed a pseudogene. This CDR3 is 14 amino acids long. CDR3 nucleotides: TGTGCCAGCCTGGCTGACCTTCCTAATGAAAAACTGTTTTTT. The encoded protein is CASLADLPNEKLFF.

The rearrangement uses TRBV7-2 and TRBJ1-1; 8 nucleotides agree with TRBD1. CDR1 SGHTA and CDR2 FQGNSA come from the germline V gene. The trim removed 4 bases at V and 7 bases at J, leaving 5 bases unmatched. This CDR3 is built from 13 residues. The CDR3 DNA follows: TGTGCCAGCAGCTACCAGGGGGCCAGTGAAGCTTTCTTT. It encodes CASSYQGASEAFF.

Comment on this clonotype: It may be a read error: a sequence one base away is much more abundant. The chain recombines TRBV12-3 or TRBV12-4 with TRBJ2-3; no definite D call. The CDR3 is 14 amino acids. The ends were cut back, 5 bases at V and 4 bases at J, with 13 bases in the middle. Written as DNA, the CDR3 is TGTGCCAGCAGTCAGTCCCAGAGCGCAGATACGCAGTATTTT. Protein product: CASSQSQSADTQYF.

This clonotype has more than one count but fewer than ten. This clone may be a read error of a much larger clone one base away. The chain carries TRBV12-3 or TRBV12-4 and TRBJ2-1, with 8 nucleotides matching TRBD2. The DNA matches TRBJ2-7 better at its end, which makes the J call doubtful. CDR3 length: 15 amino acids. As DNA, the CDR3 is TGTGCCAGCACCTTCAGCGGGGGATCCTACAATGAGCAGTACTTC. It yields the protein CASTFSGGSYNEQYF.

Concerning this clonotype itself: A much larger clonotype is one base distant, so this may be a read error. The gene calls are TRBV7-3 and TRBJ2-5; no clear D gene. Germline assignment: CDR1 SGHTA and CDR2 FQGTGA. The CDR3 covers 15 residues. V gave up 1 base and J gave up 0 bases, with 9 bases separating them. The CDR3: CASSLNPRNQETQYF. The CDR3 bases are TGTGCCAGCAGCTTAAATCCGAGGAACCAAGAGACCCAGTACTTC.

This clonotype showed up many times. The chain carries TRBV5-1 and TRBJ2-7, with 8 bases that match TRBD1. The CDR3 has 14 amino acids. The germline V gene has CDR1 SGHRS and CDR2 YFSETQ. Trimming cost V 4 bases and J 1 base; bases outside gene matches: 4. The CDR3: CASSIRTGSYEQYF. CDR3 DNA: TGCGCCAGCAGCATCCGGACAGGGTCCTACGAGCAGTACTTC.

Comment on this clonotype: Since a much larger clone is just one base distant, this may be a read error. The V and J genes are TRBV7-9 and TRBJ2-1, with 9 bases that match TRBD1. With 6 bases clipped from V and 0 bases from J, the junction kept 9 bases outside the gene matches. Germline V lookup: CDR1 SEHNR, CDR2 FQNEAQ (reference sequence). CDR3 length: 17 residues. This CDR3 is CASSGTGRTGSYNEQFF. The CDR3 DNA follows: TGTGCCAGCAGTGGGACAGGGAGGACGGGCTCCTACAATGAGCAGTTCTTC.

Regarding this clonotype: Being one base from a much bigger clone, this may be a read error. This rearrangement joins TRBV5-5 to TRBJ2-1; D ambiguous. V was shortened by 3 bases and J by 13 bases, with 14 bases between the two germline ends. The CDR3 loop spans 12 amino acids. The germline V gene has CDR1 SGHKS and CDR2 YYEKEE (reference sequence). CDR3 amino acids: CASSWPQETQFF. For the CDR3, the DNA is TGTGCCAGCAGCTGGCCCCAAGAGACCCAGTTCTTC. The complete variable domain, with remaining parts taken from reference TRBV5-5 and TRBJ2-1, reads DAGVTQSPTHLIKTRGQQVTLRCSPISGHKSVSWYQQVLGQGPQFIFQYYEKEERGRGNFPDRFSARQFPNYSSELNVNALLLGDSALYLCASSWPQETQFFGPGTRLTVL.

Many counts were recorded for this clonotype. V gene TRBV20-1 combines with J gene TRBJ1-2; no clear D gene. Trimming left V 6 bases short and J 4 bases short, with 9 bases between. CDR1 and CDR2 (germline): DFQATT, SNEGSKA (reference sequence). The CDR3 totals 11 residues. The chain's CDR3 is CSAKDRYGYTF. CDR3 bases: TGCAGTGCCAAGGACCGCTATGGCTACACCTTC.

This clonotype has a handful of counts. The chain uses TRBV19 and TRBJ2-1; D is possibly TRBD2 (5 bases). V gave up 10 bases and J gave up 8 bases, with 15 bases separating them. Germline V gene sequence: CDR1 LNHDA, CDR2 SQIVND (reference sequence). The CDR3 has 12 residues. CDR3 in amino acids: CATAGPWHEQFF. The CDR3 region has the DNA TGTGCCACCGCGGGCCCGTGGCATGAGCAGTTCTTC.

The CDR3 here is CASSELQEGYGYTF. The CDR3, as DNA: TGTGCCAGCAGTGAACTGCAGGAGGGCTATGGCTACACCTTC. The V and J genes are TRBV6-1 and TRBJ1-2; no reliable D call. Germline loops: CDR1 MNHNS, CDR2 SASEGT. V was cut by 2 bases and J by 4 bases, with 11 bases left in between. CDR3 length equals 14 residues.

There are many counts of this clonotype. This rearrangement joins TRBV4-3 to TRBJ1-4, with TRBD1 matching over 9 bases. The CDR3 is 17 amino acids. V lost 0 bases, J lost 7 bases, and 9 bases stayed unmatched. Per the germline V gene, CDR1 is LGHNA and CDR2 is YSLEER. CDR3 loop: CASSQEWTGVIGEKLFF. Here the CDR3 DNA reads TGCGCCAGCAGCCAAGAATGGACAGGGGTGATTGGTGAAAAACTGTTTTTT.

The CDR3 is CASSERDRGHNEQFF. CDR3 sequence (DNA): TGTGCCAGCAGTGAAAGGGACAGAGGTCACAATGAGCAGTTCTTC. This chain links TRBV6-1 with TRBJ2-1; 7 nucleotides match TRBD1. There are 15 residues in the CDR3. V shed 2 bases, J shed 5 bases, and the junction held 6 bases outside the gene matches. The V gene's germline CDR1 is MNHNS and CDR2 SASEGT.

V is TRBV4-1 and J is TRBJ2-5; D gene unclear. Trimming took off 4 bases at V and 2 bases at J, with 11 bases between the two ends. The CDR3 extends over 14 amino acids. CDR1 is MGHRA, CDR2 YSYEKL, per germline. The CDR3 sequence is CASSLRTSQETQYF. The CDR3 bases are TGCGCCAGCAGCCTCCGGACGTCTCAAGAGACCCAGTACTTC.

Regarding this clonotype: This clone may be a read error of a much larger clone one base away. The chain combines TRBV15 with TRBJ2-1; D remains unclear. The closer fit of TRBJ2-7 to the DNA end suggests the J call may be wrong. Germline V gene sequence: CDR1 LNHNV, CDR2 YYDKDF (reference sequence). The CDR3 length is 15 residues. The CDR3 spells CATSPKDQSYNEQYF. CDR3 DNA: TGTGCCACCAGCCCGAAGGACCAGTCATACAATGAGCAGTACTTC.

V is TRBV20-1 and J is TRBJ2-7, with D maybe TRBD2 (5 bases). The CDR3 is 14 amino acids. Germline V gene lookup returns CDR1 DFQATT and CDR2 SNEGSKA (reference sequence). Deletions cut 5 bases from V and 0 bases from J, with 14 bases between. The CDR3 region has the DNA TGCAGTGCTGTGGAGGTAGTTAGCTCCTACGAGCAGTACTTC. Its translation is CSAVEVVSSYEQYF.

CDR3 loop: CASSDVGGKNTGELFF. The CDR3 nucleotides are TGTGCCAGCAGTGACGTAGGGGGGAAGAACACCGGGGAGCTGTTTTTT. The V and J genes are TRBV6-4 and TRBJ2-2; perhaps D is TRBD1 or TRBD2 (6 bases each). Trimming left V 2 bases short and J 1 base short, with 11 bases between. The CDR3 has 16 residues. The germline V gene encodes CDR1 MRHNA and CDR2 SNTAGT.

The chain links TRBV24-1 to TRBJ2-7; D remains ambiguous. The V gene's germline CDR1 is KGHDR and CDR2 SFDVKD. This CDR3 contains 15 residues. Trimming pared 0 bases from V and 7 bases from J, leaving 15 bases between. The DNA for the CDR3 is TGTGCCACCAGTGATTTGAAAAGGGATAACAATGAGCAGTACTTC. Its protein product is CATSDLKRDNNEQYF.

This clonotype came up many times. At one end the junction does not follow the germline gene, possibly because of a read error. V usage is TRBV5-1 and J usage is TRBJ2-5; D possibly uses TRBD1 or TRBD2 (5 bases each). The CDR3 length is 13 residues. Germline loops: CDR1 SGHRS, CDR2 YFSETQ. The CDR3 loop is CASSFGTQETQYF. CDR3 DNA: TGTGCCAGCAGTTTTGGGACCCAAGAGACCCAGTACTTC.